The T cell receptor (beta chain) under discussion was sequenced for a study of blood T cell repertoires in COVID-19. The method was immunoSEQ multiplex PCR; TCRdb's version includes in-frame clones alone and lacks a portion of them. The data show 400,000 or so clones, with approximately 90% seen just once and 0.7% to 1% held by the top ten. The CDR3 has 13 residues. Germline CDR1 and CDR2: SGHRS and YFSETQ. The ends were cut back, 4 bases at V and 5 bases at J, with 12 bases in the middle. This TCR derives from a man aged 18 to 35 with COVID-19, enrolled during active disease. The J gene is TRBJ1-1, the V gene TRBV5-1; D unclear. Sequencing was carried out using peripheral blood. CDR3 in DNA: TGCGCCAGCAGCCCCCTCTCTCGTACTGAAGCTTTCTTT. Its translation is CASSPLSRTEAFF. Full variable domain (outside the CDR3, taken from reference TRBV5-1 and TRBJ1-1): KAGVTQTPRYLIKTRGQQVTLSCSPISGHRSVSWYQQTPGQGLQFLFEYFSETQRNKGNFPGRFSGRQFSNSRSEMNVSTLELGDSALYLCASSPLSRTEAFFGQGTRLTVV.